The entry that follows covers one T cell receptor (beta chain) sequence. This entry is derived from a study of blood T cells in healthy people across ages. CDR1 and CDR2 (germline): DFQATT, SNEGSKA (reference sequence). V dropped 2 bases and J dropped 0 bases, with 11 bases sitting between them. This CDR3 contains 15 residues. Primers used in a second PCR of about 7 to 12 cycles were a sample-barcoded 5' primer and a J-beta primer mix. The template-switch adaptor was a 5' adaptor with 12 random nucleotides. It tagged each cDNA molecule. Every sample gave at least 2.5 million paired-end reads containing CDR3. One entry per CDR3 protein results from TCRdb running MiXCR on the 5' RACE reads. The sample includes 650,000 or so distinct CDR3 sequences, over 40% seen only once; the top ten take approximately 13%.

The sequencing sample was made of blood. The source is a woman at least 80 years old in good health. The chain joins TRBV20-1 to TRBJ2-1; D unresolved. CDR3 sequence reads: CSARKTLSSYNEQFF. CDR3 in DNA: TGCAGTGCTAGAAAGACCTTAAGCTCCTACAATGAGCAGTTCTTC.